A single sample gave rise to the 32 T cell receptor beta chains below, sequenced in a study of blood T cell repertoires in COVID-19. Sequencing was performed with immunoSEQ multiplex PCR; in TCRdb, only in-frame clones are kept and a portion is missing. The sample lists 150,000 to 180,000 clones, around four fifths occurring once. Sequenced: peripheral blood. These TCRs come from a woman of 80 years or more with acute or convalescent COVID-19.

The chain couples TRBV5-5 to TRBJ1-5, with 7 nucleotides matching TRBD1. Trimming cost V 2 bases and J 2 bases; bases outside gene matches: 1. The CDR3 spans 14 residues. The germline CDR1 and CDR2 sequences are SGHKS and YYEKEE (reference sequence). The CDR3 DNA reads as TGTGCCAGCAGCTTCGGGACAGGCAATCAGCCCCAGCATTTT. This codes for CASSFGTGNQPQHF.

The V call is TRBV6-2 or TRBV6-3, the J call TRBJ1-1; 9 nucleotides agree with TRBD1. V lost 6 bases, J lost 1 base, and 9 bases stayed unmatched. Per germline, CDR1 MNHEY and CDR2 SVGEGT. The CDR3 totals 16 residues. This chain's CDR3 is CASSPPTGGRNTEAFF. The CDR3 DNA reads as TGTGCCAGCAGCCCACCCACAGGGGGCAGGAACACTGAAGCTTTCTTT.

This clone was observed a handful of times. This rearrangement joins TRBV6-5 to TRBJ2-3; 7 nucleotides line up with TRBD2. V dropped 6 bases and J dropped 3; count of bases not matched to a gene: 9. The germline V gene encodes CDR1 MNHEY and CDR2 SVGAGI. The CDR3 extends over 15 amino acids. In nucleotides, the CDR3 is TGTGCCAGCAGACCGACGGGGGAGGGGACAGATACGCAGTATTTT. Protein: CASRPTGEGTDTQYF.

This sequence joins TRBV2 and TRBJ1-2; perhaps TRBD1 as D (6 bases). This CDR3 spans 15 amino acids. From germline, CDR1 is SNHLY and CDR2 FYNNEI. V was shortened by 3 bases and J by 8 bases, with 19 bases between the two germline ends. The CDR3 region is CASSDIVGGPSGYTF. The CDR3 coding sequence is TGTGCCAGCAGTGATATTGTGGGGGGGCCGAGCGGCTACACCTTC. Looking up the rest from reference TRBV2 and TRBJ1-2 gives the full variable domain: EPEVTQTPSHQVTQMGQEVILRCVPISNHLYFYWYRQILGQKVEFLVSFYNNEISEKSEIFDDQFSVERPDGSNFTLKIRSTKLEDSAMYFCASSDIVGGPSGYTFGSGTRLTVV.

The J gene is TRBJ1-1, the V gene TRBV6-4, with unresolved D. Germline V CDR1 and CDR2: MRHNA, SNTAGT. V lost 0 bases, J lost 3 bases, and 11 bases lay in between. CDR3 length: 15 amino acids. CDR3 loop: CASSDSAGSDTEAFF. CDR3 in DNA: TGTGCCAGCAGTGACTCTGCAGGTTCGGACACTGAAGCTTTCTTT.

This clone has more than one count but fewer than ten. Written as DNA, the CDR3 is TGTGCCAGCAGCCCCTCGGGGGGCTACTATGGCTACACCTTC. It specifies CASSPSGGYYGYTF. This rearrangement joins TRBV3-1 (or the pseudogene TRBV3-2) to TRBJ1-2, with D perhaps matching TRBD1 (6 bases). The CDR3 totals 14 residues. Between the trimmed V and J ends, which lost 4 bases and 3 bases, there was a span of 12 bases. Per germline, CDR1 LGHDT and CDR2 YNNKEL (reference sequence).

The CDR3 DNA follows: TGTGCCAGCAGCCTAGGTTTGGGGGCCCAAGAGACCCAGTACTTC. It yields the protein CASSLGLGAQETQYF. V is TRBV7-3 and J is TRBJ2-5, with D possibly being TRBD1 (6 bases). Germline V gene lookup returns CDR1 SGHTA and CDR2 FQGTGA. Trimming stripped 5 bases from V and 1 base from J, with 14 bases between. The CDR3 is 15 residues long.

The chain carries TRBV5-6 and TRBJ1-2, with 8 bases matching TRBD1. V shed 3 bases and J 3 bases; nucleotides not matched to a gene: 4. The CDR3 is made up of 14 amino acids. CDR1 is SGHDT and CDR2 is YYEEEE in the germline V gene. CDR3: CASSSRGLDYGYTF. CDR3 bases: TGTGCCAGCAGCTCCAGGGGGCTCGACTATGGCTACACCTTC.

V is TRBV7-2 and J is TRBJ2-2, with 14 bases lining up with TRBD2. Trimming took 5 bases from V and 7 from J; bases not matched to a gene: 6. CDR1 and CDR2 (germline): SGHTA, FQGNSA. This CDR3 region has 16 residues. Written as DNA, the CDR3 is TGTGCCAGCAGCCTTCGGACTAGCGGGGGGCACGGGGAGCTGTTTTTT. Encoded protein: CASSLRTSGGHGELFF. Variable domain in full (rest from reference TRBV7-2 and TRBJ2-2): GAGVSQSPSNKVTEKGKDVELRCDPISGHTALYWYRQSLGQGLEFLIYFQGNSAPDKSGLPSDRFSAERTGGSVSTLTIQRTQQEDSAVYLCASSLRTSGGHGELFFGEGSRLTVL.

The chain carries TRBV18 and TRBJ1-1; D is possibly TRBD1 (6 bases). This CDR3 spans 13 amino acids. Trimming took off 5 bases at V and 5 bases at J, with 12 bases between the two ends. In germline, CDR1 is KGHSH, CDR2 LQKENI. The CDR3: CASSGRGLTEAFF. The CDR3 nucleotides are TGTGCCAGCTCAGGCAGGGGTTTAACTGAAGCTTTCTTT.

There are a few counts of this clone. This chain joins TRBV7-8 and TRBJ2-1; the D gene is possibly TRBD2 (6 bases). The V end lost 1 base, the J end lost 8 bases, and 15 bases lay between the germline ends. Germline values: CDR1 SGHVS, CDR2 FQNEAQ. This CDR3 is 15 amino acids long. CDR3 in amino acids: CASSLEIGSKYEQFF. CDR3 sequence (DNA): TGTGCCAGCAGCTTAGAGATCGGGAGTAAGTATGAGCAGTTCTTC.

This chain links TRBV24-1 with TRBJ2-5; TRBD1 agrees at 7 bases. In germline, CDR1 is KGHDR, CDR2 SFDVKD. There are 17 residues in the CDR3. Losses at the gene ends were 2 bases for V and 2 bases for J; bases not matched to a gene: 10. The CDR3 here is CATSDSRTGPLQETQYF. The CDR3 DNA reads TGTGCCACCAGTGATTCCCGGACAGGCCCCCTACAAGAGACCCAGTACTTC.

This sequence joins TRBV7-2 and TRBJ1-3; 7 bases map to TRBD1. The length of the CDR3 is 14 residues. V lost 5 bases to trimming and J lost 5 bases; unmatched junction nucleotides: 6. Germline V gives CDR1 SGHTA, CDR2 FQGNSA. Here the CDR3 reads CASSLGQRRNTIYF. DNA of the CDR3: TGTGCCAGCAGCCTGGGACAGCGGAGAAACACCATATATTTT. The entire variable domain, with the rest obtained from reference TRBV7-2 and TRBJ1-3, is as follows: GAGVSQSPSNKVTEKGKDVELRCDPISGHTALYWYRQSLGQGLEFLIYFQGNSAPDKSGLPSDRFSAERTGGSVSTLTIQRTQQEDSAVYLCASSLGQRRNTIYFGEGSWLTVV.

This chain uses TRBV5-1 with TRBJ1-3, with D perhaps matching TRBD1 (6 bases). There are 15 residues in the CDR3. Trimming cost V 3 bases and J 0 bases, with 10 bases left between them. Germline CDR1 SGHRS, CDR2 YFSETQ. CDR3 DNA sequence: TGCGCCAGCAGCTCACAGGGTCACTCTGGAAACACCATATATTTT. It encodes CASSSQGHSGNTIYF.

This chain connects TRBV12-3 or TRBV12-4 to TRBJ2-1; D remains unclear. The ends were cut back, 5 bases at V and 5 bases at J, with 10 bases in the middle. This CDR3 has 13 amino acids. This CDR3 is CASSPQDNNEQFF. Here the CDR3 DNA reads TGTGCCAGCAGTCCCCAAGACAACAATGAGCAGTTCTTC.

The V call is TRBV7-2, the J call TRBJ2-3, with TRBD2 matching 9 bases. In germline, CDR1 is SGHTA, CDR2 FQGNSA. The CDR3 covers 17 residues. The J segment lost 5 bases and the V segment lost 5 bases, leaving 14 bases of the junction unmatched. The CDR3 loop reads CASSLMGAGGPGDTQYF. DNA for the CDR3: TGTGCCAGCAGCCTTATGGGGGCGGGGGGGCCCGGAGATACGCAGTATTTT.

This clone was counted a few times. The CDR3 loop reads CASSHYTGRLKAFF. In DNA, the CDR3 is TGTGCCAGCAGCCATTACACAGGGCGCTTGAAAGCTTTCTTT. The chain has TRBV5-6 and TRBJ1-1; D might be TRBD1 (6 bases). This CDR3 has 14 amino acids. Trimming took 4 bases from V and 9 from J, leaving 19 bases between them. Per the germline V gene, CDR1 is SGHDT and CDR2 is YYEEEE.

The chain joins TRBV7-2 to TRBJ1-5; TRBD1 agrees at 7 bases. There are 16 residues in the CDR3. Looked up from germline, CDR1 is SGHTA and CDR2 is FQGNSA. With V trimmed by 5 bases and J by 0 bases, 7 bases remained unmatched. The CDR3 DNA sequence: TGTGCCAGCAGCCCATGGACAGGCAATAGCAATCAGCCCCAGCATTTT. It codes for CASSPWTGNSNQPQHF.

The CDR3 region is CASSGGSGNTIYF. The CDR3 DNA sequence: TGTGCCTCCTCAGGGGGCTCTGGAAACACCATATATTTT. This rearrangement joins TRBV12-3 or TRBV12-4 to TRBJ1-3; 7 bases fit TRBD1. This CDR3 has 13 residues. After removal of 11 bases from V and 0 bases from J, the junction contained 4 bases not matched to a gene.

The J gene is TRBJ2-1, the V gene TRBV6-1; 16 bases agree with TRBD2. The CDR3 spans 18 residues. Germline values: CDR1 MNHNS, CDR2 SASEGT. The ends lost 4 bases at V and 11 bases at J; junction bases unmatched: 14. The CDR3 bases are TGTGCCAGCAGTGGTGAAGGGACTAGCGGGAGGGCCCGGGGTAAGCAGTTCTTC. Protein: CASSGEGTSGRARGKQFF.

The chain carries TRBV5-5 and TRBJ1-1; 8 bases map to TRBD1. Germline CDR1 and CDR2: SGHKS and YYEKEE (reference sequence). V lost 1 base to trimming and J lost 5 bases; unmatched junction nucleotides: 7. The CDR3 consists of 15 residues. CDR3 loop: CASSLIGRTGTEAFF. CDR3 nucleotides: TGTGCCAGCAGCTTGATTGGGCGGACAGGGACTGAAGCTTTCTTT.

This clone is a singleton in its sample. The gene calls are TRBV6-5 and TRBJ1-3; 9 bases line up with TRBD1. The trim removed 6 bases at V and 1 base at J, leaving 1 base unmatched. The CDR3 has 14 residues. Germline CDR1 MNHEY, CDR2 SVGAGI. The CDR3 loop is CASRDRGSGNTIYF. The CDR3 nucleotides read TGTGCCAGCAGGGACAGGGGTTCTGGAAACACCATATATTTT.

The chain is built from TRBV4-2 and TRBJ2-3; TRBD2 aligns across 7 bases. CDR3 size: 16 residues. Germline-derived CDR1 and CDR2 are LGHNA and YNFKEQ. V lost 3 bases to trimming and J lost 1 base; unmatched junction nucleotides: 7. CDR3 nucleotide sequence: TGTGCCAGCAGCCAGCAGAGCGGGGACGGCACAGATACGCAGTATTTT. Amino acid sequence: CASSQQSGDGTDTQYF.

The count of this clone is one. This rearrangement joins TRBV7-8 to TRBJ2-5, with TRBD2 identical over 7 bases. Trimming at V came to 5 bases and at J to 5 bases, leaving 8 bases not matched to a gene. The CDR3 runs to 14 residues. CDR1 SGHVS and CDR2 FQNEAQ come from the germline V gene. The CDR3 DNA sequence: TGTGCCAGCAGCCCTAGCGGCAGGGTGGAGACCCAGTACTTC. As protein: CASSPSGRVETQYF.

V is TRBV2 and J is TRBJ1-1; D remains unclear. Germline CDR1 reads SNHLY; CDR2 reads FYNNEI. Between the trimmed V and J ends, which lost 10 bases and 5 bases, there was a span of 14 bases. There are 12 residues in the CDR3. This chain's CDR3 is CANRRDRTEAFF. CDR3 sequence (DNA): TGTGCCAACAGACGGGATCGGACTGAAGCTTTCTTT.

The chain combines TRBV7-9 with TRBJ1-4, with a weak D call TRBD1 (6 bases). V was trimmed by 4 bases and J by 3 bases, leaving 12 bases between them. The CDR3 loop spans 15 amino acids. The germline CDR1 and CDR2 sequences are SEHNR and FQNEAQ (reference sequence). Written as DNA, the CDR3 is TGTGCCAGCAGCTGGCGGGGGCTGCCTAATGAAAAACTGTTTTTT. Translated, it gives CASSWRGLPNEKLFF.

V gene TRBV6-5 combines with J gene TRBJ2-7, with 7 positions matching TRBD1. CDR1 MNHEY and CDR2 SVGAGI come from the germline V gene. The CDR3 has 14 amino acids. V lost 7 bases and J lost 3; bases outside the gene matches: 9. The CDR3 loop is CASKPEQGRYEQYF. CDR3 DNA sequence: TGTGCCAGCAAACCGGAACAGGGGCGCTACGAGCAGTACTTC.

The V and J genes are TRBV29-1 and TRBJ2-1; D is possibly TRBD1 (5 bases). The length of the CDR3 is 14 residues. V was trimmed by 6 bases and J by 6 bases, leaving 18 bases between them. Germline V CDR1 and CDR2: SQVTM, ANQGSEA. The CDR3 loop reads CSVQGILVGNEQFF. The CDR3 nucleotides are TGCAGCGTCCAGGGCATCCTGGTCGGCAATGAGCAGTTCTTC.

The rearrangement joins TRBV19 to TRBJ2-6, with 7 positions matching TRBD1. Germline lookup yields CDR1 LNHDA and CDR2 SQIVND (reference sequence). Trimming at V came to 8 bases and at J to 0 bases, leaving 4 bases not matched to a gene. This CDR3 is built from 15 residues. The CDR3: CASEQGYSGANVLTF. The CDR3 region has the DNA TGTGCCAGTGAACAGGGGTACTCTGGGGCCAACGTCCTGACTTTC.

V usage is TRBV6-5 and J usage is TRBJ1-1; D perhaps matches TRBD1 (6 bases). From germline, CDR1 is MNHEY and CDR2 SVGAGI. V was cut by 1 base and J by 1 base, with 10 bases left in between. The CDR3 is made up of 15 amino acids. DNA of the CDR3: TGTGCCAGCAGTTACTTCCCAGGGGAGAACACTGAAGCTTTCTTT. Translated, it gives CASSYFPGENTEAFF.

The chain combines TRBV7-2 with TRBJ2-2; unclear D gene. V lost 5 bases and J 8 bases, leaving 9 bases between the germline ends. The germline V gene has CDR1 SGHTA and CDR2 FQGNSA. This CDR3 region has 12 residues. The CDR3 nucleotides read TGTGCCAGCAGCCGAGATATTGGGGAGCTGTTTTTT. It encodes CASSRDIGELFF. The variable domain in full, completed from reference TRBV7-2 and TRBJ2-2, reads GAGVSQSPSNKVTEKGKDVELRCDPISGHTALYWYRQSLGQGLEFLIYFQGNSAPDKSGLPSDRFSAERTGGSVSTLTIQRTQQEDSAVYLCASSRDIGELFFGEGSRLTVL.

A few counts support this clone. This rearrangement joins TRBV3-1 (or the pseudogene TRBV3-2) to TRBJ1-2; 9 bases fit TRBD1. The trim removed 4 bases at V and 7 bases at J, leaving 10 bases unmatched. The CDR3 is 15 residues long. Germline CDR1 and CDR2: LGHDT and YNNKEL (reference sequence). The CDR3 DNA sequence: TGTGCCAGCAGCCCCATGGACAGGGGACATCGTGGCTACACCTTC. Protein: CASSPMDRGHRGYTF.